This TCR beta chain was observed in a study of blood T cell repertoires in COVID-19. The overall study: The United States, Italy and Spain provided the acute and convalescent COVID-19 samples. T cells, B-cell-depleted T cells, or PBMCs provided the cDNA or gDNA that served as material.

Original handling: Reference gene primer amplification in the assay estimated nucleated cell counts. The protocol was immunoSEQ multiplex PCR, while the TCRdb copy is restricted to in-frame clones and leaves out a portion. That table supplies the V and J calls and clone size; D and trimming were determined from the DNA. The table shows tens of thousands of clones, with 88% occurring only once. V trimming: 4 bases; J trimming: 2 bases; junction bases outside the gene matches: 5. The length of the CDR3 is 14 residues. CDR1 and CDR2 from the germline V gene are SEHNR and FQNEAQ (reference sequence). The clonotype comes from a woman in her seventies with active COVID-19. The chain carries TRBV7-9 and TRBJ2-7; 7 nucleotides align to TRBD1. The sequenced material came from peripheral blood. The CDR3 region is CASSSTGFTYEQYF. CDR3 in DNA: TGTGCCAGCAGCTCGACAGGGTTCACCTACGAGCAGTACTTC.